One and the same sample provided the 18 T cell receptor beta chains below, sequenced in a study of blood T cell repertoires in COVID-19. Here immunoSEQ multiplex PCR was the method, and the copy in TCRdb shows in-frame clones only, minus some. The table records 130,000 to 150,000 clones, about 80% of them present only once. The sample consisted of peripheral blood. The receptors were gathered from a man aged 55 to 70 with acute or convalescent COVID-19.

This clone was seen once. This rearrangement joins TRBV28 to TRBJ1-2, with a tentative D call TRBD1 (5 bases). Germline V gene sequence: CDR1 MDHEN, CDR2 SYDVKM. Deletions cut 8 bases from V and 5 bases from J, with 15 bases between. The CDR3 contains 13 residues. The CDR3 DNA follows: TGTGCCAGCGGAAGGGGAGGCCTATATGGCTACACCTTC. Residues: CASGRGGLYGYTF.

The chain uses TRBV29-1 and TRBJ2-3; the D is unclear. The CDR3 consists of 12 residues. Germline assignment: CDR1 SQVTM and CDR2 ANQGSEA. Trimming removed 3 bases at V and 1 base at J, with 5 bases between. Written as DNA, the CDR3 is TGCAGCGTTGAGGCTGGCACAGATACGCAGTATTTT. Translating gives CSVEAGTDTQYF.

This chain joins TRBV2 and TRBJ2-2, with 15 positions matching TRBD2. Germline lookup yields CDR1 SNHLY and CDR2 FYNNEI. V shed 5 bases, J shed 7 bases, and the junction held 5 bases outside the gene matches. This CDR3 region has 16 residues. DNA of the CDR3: TGTGCCAGCAGTATGGGACTAGCGGGAGGAGGCGGGGAGCTGTTTTTT. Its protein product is CASSMGLAGGGGELFF. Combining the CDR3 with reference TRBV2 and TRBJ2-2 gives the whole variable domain EPEVTQTPSHQVTQMGQEVILRCVPISNHLYFYWYRQILGQKVEFLVSFYNNEISEKSEIFDDQFSVERPDGSNFTLKIRSTKLEDSAMYFCASSMGLAGGGGELFFGEGSRLTVL.

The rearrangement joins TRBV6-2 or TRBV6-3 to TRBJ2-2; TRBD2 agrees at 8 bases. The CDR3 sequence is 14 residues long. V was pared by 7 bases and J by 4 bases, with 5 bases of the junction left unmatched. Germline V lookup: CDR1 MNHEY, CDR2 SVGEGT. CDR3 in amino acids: CASNPGLATGELFF. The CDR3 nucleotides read TGTGCCAGCAACCCCGGACTAGCCACCGGGGAGCTGTTTTTT.

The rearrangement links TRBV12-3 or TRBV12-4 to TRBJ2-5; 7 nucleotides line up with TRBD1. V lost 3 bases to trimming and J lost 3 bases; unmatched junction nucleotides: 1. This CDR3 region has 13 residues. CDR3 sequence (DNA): TGTGCCAGCAGTTTGGGACAGAAAGAGACCCAGTACTTC. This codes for CASSLGQKETQYF.

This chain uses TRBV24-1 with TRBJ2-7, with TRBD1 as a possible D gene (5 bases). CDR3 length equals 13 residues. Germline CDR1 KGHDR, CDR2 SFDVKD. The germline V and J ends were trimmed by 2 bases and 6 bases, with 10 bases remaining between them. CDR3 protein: CATSDSGRPEQYF. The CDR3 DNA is TGTGCCACCAGTGATTCAGGGCGACCCGAGCAGTACTTC.

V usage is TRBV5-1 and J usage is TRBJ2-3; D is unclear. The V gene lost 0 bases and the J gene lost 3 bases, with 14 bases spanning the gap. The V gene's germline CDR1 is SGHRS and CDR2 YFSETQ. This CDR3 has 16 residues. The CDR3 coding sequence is TGCGCCAGCAGCTTGGGAGTAGCATTTGTAACAGATACGCAGTATTTT. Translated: CASSLGVAFVTDTQYF.

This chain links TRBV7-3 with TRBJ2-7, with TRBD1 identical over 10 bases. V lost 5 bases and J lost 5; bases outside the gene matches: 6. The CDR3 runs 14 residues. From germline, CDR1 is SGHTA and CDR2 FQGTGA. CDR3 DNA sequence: TGTGCCAGCAGCCCCGGGACAGGGGCCCACGAGCAGTACTTC. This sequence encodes CASSPGTGAHEQYF.

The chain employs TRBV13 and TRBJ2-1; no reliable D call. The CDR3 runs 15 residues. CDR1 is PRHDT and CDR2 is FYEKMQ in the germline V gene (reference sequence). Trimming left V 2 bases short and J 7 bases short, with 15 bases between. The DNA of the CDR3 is TGTGCCAGCAGCTTAAGCCACAGTGCTTGGAATGAGCAGTTCTTC. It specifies CASSLSHSAWNEQFF.

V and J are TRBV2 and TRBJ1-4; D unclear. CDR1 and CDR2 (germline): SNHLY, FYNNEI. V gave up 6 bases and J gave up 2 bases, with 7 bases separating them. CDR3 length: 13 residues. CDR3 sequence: CASRATTNEKLFF. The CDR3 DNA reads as TGTGCCAGCAGAGCTACTACTAATGAAAAACTGTTTTTT. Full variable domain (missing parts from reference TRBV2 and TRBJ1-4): EPEVTQTPSHQVTQMGQEVILRCVPISNHLYFYWYRQILGQKVEFLVSFYNNEISEKSEIFDDQFSVERPDGSNFTLKIRSTKLEDSAMYFCASRATTNEKLFFGSGTQLSVL.

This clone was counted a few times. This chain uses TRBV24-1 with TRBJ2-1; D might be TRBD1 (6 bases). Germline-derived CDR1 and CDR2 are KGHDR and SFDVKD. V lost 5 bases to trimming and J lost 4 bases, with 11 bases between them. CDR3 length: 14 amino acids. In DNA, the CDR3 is TGTGCCACCAGTGCGGGGACACTTTACAATGAGCAGTTCTTC. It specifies CATSAGTLYNEQFF.

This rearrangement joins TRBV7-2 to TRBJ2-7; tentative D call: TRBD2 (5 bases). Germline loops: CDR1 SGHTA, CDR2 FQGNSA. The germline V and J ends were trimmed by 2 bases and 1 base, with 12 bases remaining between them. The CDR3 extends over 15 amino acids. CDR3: CASSLNLGSSYEQYF. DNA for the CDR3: TGTGCCAGCAGCTTAAACCTAGGGAGTTCCTACGAGCAGTACTTC.

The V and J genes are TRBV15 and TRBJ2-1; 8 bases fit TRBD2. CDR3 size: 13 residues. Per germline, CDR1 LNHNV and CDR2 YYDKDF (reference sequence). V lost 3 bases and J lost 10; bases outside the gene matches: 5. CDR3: CATSSGTSGEQFF. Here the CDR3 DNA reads TGTGCCACCAGCAGCGGTACTAGCGGCGAGCAGTTCTTC. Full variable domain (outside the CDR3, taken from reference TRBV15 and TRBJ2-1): DAMVIQNPRYQVTQFGKPVTLSCSQTLNHNVMYWYQQKSSQAPKLLFHYYDKDFNNEADTPDNFQSRRPNTSFCFLDIRSPGLGDTAMYLCATSSGTSGEQFFGPGTRLTVL.

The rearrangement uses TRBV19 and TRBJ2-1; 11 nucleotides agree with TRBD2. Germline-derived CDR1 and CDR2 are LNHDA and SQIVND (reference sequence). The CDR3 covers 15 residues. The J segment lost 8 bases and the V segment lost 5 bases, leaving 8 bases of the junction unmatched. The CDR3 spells CASSLLAGGIYEQFF. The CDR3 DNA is TGTGCCAGTAGTCTCCTAGCGGGAGGTATCTATGAGCAGTTCTTC.

CDR3 nucleotide sequence: TGTGCCAGCAGCTCACTAGCGGGAGGGAAGGACGGGGAGCTGTTTTTT. Translating it yields CASSSLAGGKDGELFF. J is TRBJ2-2 and V is TRBV5-6, with 13 bases that match TRBD2. Germline V lookup: CDR1 SGHDT, CDR2 YYEEEE. This CDR3 is built from 16 residues. The trim removed 3 bases at V and 7 bases at J, leaving 6 bases unmatched. Full variable domain (remainder filled in from reference TRBV5-6 and TRBJ2-2): DAGVTQSPTHLIKTRGQQVTLRCSPKSGHDTVSWYQQALGQGPQFIFQYYEEEERQRGNFPDRFSGHQFPNYSSELNVNALLLGDSALYLCASSSLAGGKDGELFFGEGSRLTVL.

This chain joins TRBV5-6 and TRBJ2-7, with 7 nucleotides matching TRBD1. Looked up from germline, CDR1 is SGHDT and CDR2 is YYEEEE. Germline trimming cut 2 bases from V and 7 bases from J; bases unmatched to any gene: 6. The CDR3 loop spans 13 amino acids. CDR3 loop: CASSFGQGVEQYF. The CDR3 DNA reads TGTGCCAGCAGCTTTGGGCAGGGGGTGGAGCAGTACTTC.

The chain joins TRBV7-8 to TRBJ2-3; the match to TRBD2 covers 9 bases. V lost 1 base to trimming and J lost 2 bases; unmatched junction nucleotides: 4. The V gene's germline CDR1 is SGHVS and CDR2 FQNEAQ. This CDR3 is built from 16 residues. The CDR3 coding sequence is TGTGCCAGCAGCTTAGATGCGGGAGGGCACACAGATACGCAGTATTTT. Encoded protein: CASSLDAGGHTDTQYF.

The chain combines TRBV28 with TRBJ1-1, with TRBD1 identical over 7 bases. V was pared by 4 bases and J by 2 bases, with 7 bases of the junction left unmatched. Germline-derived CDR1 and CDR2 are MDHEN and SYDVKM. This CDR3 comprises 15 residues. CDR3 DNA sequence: TGTGCCAGCAGTTCCGCCCGGGACAGAAACACTGAAGCTTTCTTT. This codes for CASSSARDRNTEAFF.